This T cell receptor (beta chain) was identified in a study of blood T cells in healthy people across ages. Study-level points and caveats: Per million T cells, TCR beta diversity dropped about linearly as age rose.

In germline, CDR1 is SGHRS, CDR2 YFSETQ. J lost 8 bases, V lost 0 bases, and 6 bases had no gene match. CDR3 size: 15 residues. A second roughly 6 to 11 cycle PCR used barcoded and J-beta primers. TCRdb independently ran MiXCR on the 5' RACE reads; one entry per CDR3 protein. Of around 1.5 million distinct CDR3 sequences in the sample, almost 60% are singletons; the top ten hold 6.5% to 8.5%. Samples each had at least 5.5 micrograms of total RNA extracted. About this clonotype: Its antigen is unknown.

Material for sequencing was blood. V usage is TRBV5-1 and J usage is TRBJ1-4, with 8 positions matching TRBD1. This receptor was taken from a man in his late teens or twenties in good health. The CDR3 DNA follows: TGCGCCAGCAGCTTGGGGCAGGGGGCAACGGAAAAACTGTTTTTT. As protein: CASSLGQGATEKLFF.